The next 4 T cell receptor beta chains were all read from a single sample in a study of blood T cell repertoires in COVID-19. The table came from immunoSEQ multiplex PCR; TCRdb's copy has only in-frame clones and leaves some out. The sample consists of about 280,000 clones, 85% to 95% of them appearing once. The sequenced material came from PBMCs or T cells enriched from blood (not recorded which). Every receptor here comes from a man aged 40-49 years who had been exposed to COVID-19.

The chain joins TRBV7-2 to TRBJ1-5; D is perhaps TRBD1 (6 bases). Trimming shortened V by 1 base and J by 1 base, and 14 bases separated the two germline ends. CDR3 length: 17 amino acids. CDR1 and CDR2 from the germline V gene are SGHTA and FQGNSA. CDR3 DNA: TGTGCCAGCAGCTTAGTATGGTCAGGGGCCAGCAATCAGCCCCAGCATTTT. This codes for CASSLVWSGASNQPQHF.

This chain joins TRBV7-3 and TRBJ2-3, with TRBD2 identical over 7 bases. CDR3 length equals 15 residues. The junction had 10 bases not matched to a gene; V was cut back by 7 bases and J by 3 bases. Germline V gene data show CDR1 as SGHTA and CDR2 as FQGTGA. The chain's CDR3 is CASTPAGAITDTQYF. DNA of the CDR3: TGTGCCAGCACCCCTGCGGGAGCAATAACAGATACGCAGTATTTT.

J is TRBJ2-7 and V is TRBV27; 7 bases map to TRBD2. CDR1 MNHEY and CDR2 SMNVEV come from the germline V gene (reference sequence). The CDR3 loop spans 16 amino acids. With 6 bases clipped from V and 0 bases from J, the junction kept 11 bases outside the gene matches. CDR3 in DNA: TGTGCCAGCAGCTCAAGCTCACTAGCGAGCTCCTACGAGCAGTACTTC. This gives the protein CASSSSSLASSYEQYF.

The genes are TRBV6-4 and TRBJ1-3; D ambiguous. CDR3 size: 15 residues. V was clipped by 2 bases and J by 4 bases, with 12 bases between them. CDR1 is MRHNA, CDR2 SNTAGT, per germline. The CDR3 protein is CASSDAGSRGNTIYF. The CDR3 DNA reads TGTGCCAGCAGTGACGCGGGGAGTCGGGGAAACACCATATATTTT.